Listed below are T cell receptor beta chains from one sample, sequenced in a study of T cell responses to AZD1222 COVID-19 vaccine. The protocol was immunoSEQ multiplex PCR, while the TCRdb copy is restricted to in-frame clones and leaves out a portion. The sample contains about 270,000 clones, 90% to 95% of which appear only once. Sequenced here: peripheral blood, sampled 28 days after the second AZD1222 dose. The receptors here all came from an adult who received the AZD1222 COVID-19 vaccine. Each CDR3 is given with its conserved first and last residue. D genes are given only for firm matches. Only some rows state a clone size, as once, few, many or a class for expanded clones.

V	length	size	J	D	DNA	CDR3
TRBV14	16	-	TRBJ2-3	-	TGTGCCAGCAGCCAGCGGGACCTTCGCTTAGCAGATACGCAGTATTTT	CASSQRDLRLADTQYF
TRBV5-1	17	-	TRBJ2-5	TRBD2	TGCGCCAGCAGCTTCCCGGGACTAGCGGGAGAGGGTGAGACCCAGTACTTC	CASSFPGLAGEGETQYF
TRBV2	15	-	TRBJ1-4	-	TGTGCCAGCAGAATAGGGGGACTTAGGAATGAAAAACTGTTTTTT	CASRIGGLRNEKLFF
TRBV6-5	15	-	TRBJ1-2	TRBD1	TGTGCCAGCAGCAGGACTACAGGGGGAGGAGGTGGCTACACCTTC	CASSRTTGGGGGYTF
TRBV30	13	-	TRBJ1-2	-	TGTGCCTGGAGTGCCCTCGGGGGGGCAGGCTACACCTTC	CAWSALGGAGYTF
TRBV19	10	-	TRBJ1-5	-	TGTGCCAGTAACGATCAGCCCCAGCATTTT	CASNDQPQHF
TRBV11-1	15	-	TRBJ1-3	-	TGTGCCAGCAGCCCGGCGGCAGGGTTGAGGAACACCATATATTTT	CASSPAAGLRNTIYF
TRBV7-8	17	-	TRBJ2-2	TRBD1	TGTGCCAGCAGCTTAGGGCCGACAGGGTTGAACACCGGGGAGCTGTTTTTT	CASSLGPTGLNTGELFF
TRBV20-1	13	-	TRBJ2-3	-	TGCAGTGCTAGTTGGGAAGGGACAGATACGCAGTATTTT	CSASWEGTDTQYF
TRBV3-1/TRBV3-2	14	-	TRBJ2-3	TRBD2	TGTGCCAGCAGCCAAGATTGGGGCGGGAGATTGCAGTATTTT	CASSQDWGGRLQYF
TRBV5-6	14	-	TRBJ2-4	TRBD2	TGTGCCAGCAGCTTGCCTAGGACTAGCGGGGGGAAGGACTTC	CASSLPRTSGGKDF
TRBV7-9	16	-	TRBJ2-1	-	TGTGCCAGCAGCTTAACTACGGGGACGGGAATCAATGAGCAGTTCTTC	CASSLTTGTGINEQFF
TRBV2	14	-	TRBJ2-1	-	TGTGCCAGCAGTGAAGGTCCCGTTAGCAATGAGCAGTTCTTC	CASSEGPVSNEQFF
TRBV2	15	-	TRBJ2-7	-	TGTGCCAGCAGTGGCGGGACCCGCAGCTCCTACGAGCAGTACTTC	CASSGGTRSSYEQYF
TRBV4-2	16	-	TRBJ2-7	TRBD2	TGTGCCAGCAGCCCGACTAGCGGGAGCTCCTCCTACGAGCAGTACTTC	CASSPTSGSSSYEQYF
TRBV15	15	-	TRBJ2-1	TRBD2	TGTGCCACCAGCACTCCGGGGCTAGCGGACAATGAGCAGTTCTTC	CATSTPGLADNEQFF
TRBV12-5	17	-	TRBJ1-5	TRBD1	TGTGCTAGTGGTTCTTTCTCAGGGGGCGCGGTCAATCAGCCCCAGCATTTT	CASGSFSGGAVNQPQHF
TRBV28	18	-	TRBJ2-1	TRBD2	TGTGCCAGCAGTTTACGGACACTAGCGGCCAGCTCCTACAATGAGCAGTTCTTC	CASSLRTLAASSYNEQFF
TRBV10-3	15	-	TRBJ2-3	TRBD1	TGTGCCATCAGTGACGGACAGGGGGCGGGAGATACGCAGTATTTT	CAISDGQGAGDTQYF
TRBV4-1	13	once	TRBJ1-1	-	TGCGCCAGCAGCCAAGGGGGGGTAACTGAAGCTTTCTTT	CASSQGGVTEAFF
TRBV9	14	-	TRBJ2-5	-	TGTGCCAGCAGCGTACAAGGTCTGAAGGAGACCCAGTACTTC	CASSVQGLKETQYF
TRBV5-1	14	few	TRBJ1-2	TRBD1	TGCGCCAGCAGCTCGACTACCGGGACAGGGATCAACACCTTC	CASSSTTGTGINTF
TRBV5-4	16	once	TRBJ1-2	-	TGTGCCAGCAGCTTGGGCGGGTCAGACCCGAACTATGGCTACACCTTC	CASSLGGSDPNYGYTF
TRBV2	14	few	TRBJ1-1	TRBD1	TGTGCCAGCAGAGGGACAGGGTTGGGCACTGAAGCTTTCTTT	CASRGTGLGTEAFF
TRBV5-1	14	-	TRBJ2-2	TRBD2	TGCGCCAGCAGCCCTCAGGGAGGGACCGGGGAGCTGTTTTTT	CASSPQGGTGELFF
TRBV11-1	16	-	TRBJ2-3	TRBD2	TGTGCCAGCAGCATCGGGACTAGCGGACGCACAGATACGCAGTATTTT	CASSIGTSGRTDTQYF
TRBV2	15	-	TRBJ2-3	TRBD1	TGTGCCAGCACCCGTCGGGGGACAGGGGCAGATACGCAGTATTTT	CASTRRGTGADTQYF
TRBV9	14	-	TRBJ2-7	TRBD1	TGTGCCAGCAGCGTAGGTCAGGGGGTCTACGAGCAGTACTTC	CASSVGQGVYEQYF
TRBV28	16	-	TRBJ1-6	-	TGTGCCAGCAGGCGAGTCGAAACGGCGCCAAATTCACCCCTCCACTTT	CASRRVETAPNSPLHF
TRBV13	16	-	TRBJ2-3	TRBD2	TGTGCCAGCAGCTTCAAGCGGGGGGCCAGCACAGATACGCAGTATTTT	CASSFKRGASTDTQYF
TRBV15	16	-	TRBJ2-1	TRBD2	TGTGCCACCAGCAGAGGATTGGGACTAGCGGGGAATGAGCAGTTCTTC	CATSRGLGLAGNEQFF
TRBV11-3	12	-	TRBJ1-1	-	TGTGCCAGCAGTAAGATGAACACTGAAGCTTTCTTT	CASSKMNTEAFF
TRBV5-6	12	-	TRBJ2-2	-	TGTGCCAGCAGCCTGGCCACCGGGGAGCTGTTTTTT	CASSLATGELFF
TRBV11-2	15	-	TRBJ2-3	-	TGTGCCAGCAGCGACCCCCACCTTAGCACAGATACGCAGTATTTT	CASSDPHLSTDTQYF
TRBV5-1	15	-	TRBJ2-1	-	TGCGCCAGCAGCTTGGGAGTGGAGTCCTACAATGAGCAGTTCTTC	CASSLGVESYNEQFF